One sample yielded the 10 T cell receptor beta chains listed below, sequenced in a study of T cell responses to AZD1222 COVID-19 vaccine. This table comes from immunoSEQ multiplex PCR, and its TCRdb copy is limited to in-frame clones, with some not included. The sample includes about 190,000 clones, 94% of them seen just once. Sequences were derived from peripheral blood, sampled on day 0 of AZD1222 vaccination. The source of these receptors is an adult in good health.

V is TRBV28 and J is TRBJ2-7, with D hard to call. The CDR3 covers 13 residues. Germline V gene lookup returns CDR1 MDHEN and CDR2 SYDVKM. The ends were cut back, 5 bases at V and 6 bases at J, with 14 bases in the middle. CDR3 nucleotides: TGTGCCAGCAGTCCCTCTTTCCCACGCGAGCAGTACTTC. Encoded protein: CASSPSFPREQYF.

This clone was seen more than once but under ten times. V gene TRBV27 combines with J gene TRBJ1-1; 8 bases fit TRBD1. Looked up from germline, CDR1 is MNHEY and CDR2 is SMNVEV (reference sequence). The V segment lost 8 bases and the J segment 2 bases; nucleotides outside the gene matches: 10. The CDR3 runs to 15 residues. DNA of the CDR3: TGTGCCAGCCAATACACCGGACAGGGTAACACTGAAGCTTTCTTT. It encodes CASQYTGQGNTEAFF.

The chain joins TRBV5-6 to TRBJ1-2, with a possible D match to TRBD1 (5 bases). Trimming took off 0 bases at V and 6 bases at J, with 9 bases between the two ends. The CDR3 runs 13 residues. CDR1 and CDR2 from the germline V gene are SGHDT and YYEEEE. The CDR3 region is CASSLAQGDGYTF. The DNA for the CDR3 is TGTGCCAGCAGCTTGGCGCAGGGTGATGGCTACACCTTC.

This chain uses TRBV19 with TRBJ2-3, with unresolved D. The germline CDR1 and CDR2 sequences are LNHDA and SQIVND (reference sequence). The CDR3 is 14 amino acids. Trimming removed 1 base from V and 2 bases from J, with 7 bases in between. Here the CDR3 reads CASSIVGDTDTQYF. As DNA, the CDR3 is TGTGCCAGTAGTATAGTTGGCGACACAGATACGCAGTATTTT.

The rearrangement links TRBV9 to TRBJ2-2; D uncertain. There are 11 residues in the CDR3. V was pared by 4 bases and J by 5 bases, with 3 bases between. Per the germline V gene, CDR1 is SGDLS and CDR2 is YYNGEE. The CDR3 reads CASSRTGELFF. The CDR3 DNA follows: TGTGCCAGCAGCAGAACCGGGGAGCTGTTTTTT.

The genes are TRBV28 and TRBJ2-7, with 8 bases fitting TRBD1. CDR3 size: 14 residues. The trim removed 2 bases at V and 7 bases at J, leaving 7 bases unmatched. Germline CDR1 and CDR2: MDHEN and SYDVKM. This CDR3 reads CASSLQGASDEQYF. DNA for the CDR3: TGTGCCAGCAGTTTACAGGGGGCCAGCGATGAGCAGTACTTC.

This clone occurred a few times. One junction end disagrees with the germline gene, perhaps due to a read error. This rearrangement joins TRBV28 to TRBJ1-2; possible D gene TRBD1, 6 bases. Per the germline V gene, CDR1 is MDHEN and CDR2 is SYDVKM. The CDR3 extends over 14 amino acids. The CDR3 spells CASSLRGGNSGYTF. CDR3 coding DNA: TGTGCCAGCAGTTTAAGAGGGGGTAACTCTGGCTACACCTTC.

V is TRBV12-3 or TRBV12-4 and J is TRBJ2-1; TRBD2 agrees at 9 bases. The V segment lost 7 bases and the J segment 5 bases; nucleotides outside the gene matches: 3. The CDR3 extends over 13 amino acids. The CDR3 sequence is CASTGLAHNEQFF. The CDR3 region has the DNA TGTGCCAGCACGGGACTAGCCCACAATGAGCAGTTCTTC.

This chain joins TRBV4-1 and TRBJ2-7, with D possibly matching TRBD2 (5 bases). The CDR3 length is 15 residues. V lost 4 bases to trimming and J lost 0 bases, with 13 bases between them. Germline-derived CDR1 and CDR2 are MGHRA and YSYEKL. The CDR3 DNA sequence: TGCGCCAGCAGCCCCAAGGGCGGGTTCTCCTACGAGCAGTACTTC. This sequence encodes CASSPKGGFSYEQYF.

The chain has TRBV4-2 and TRBJ1-1; TRBD1 might be the D (5 bases). V gave up 3 bases and J gave up 5 bases, with 25 bases separating them. CDR1 and CDR2 (germline): LGHNA, YNFKEQ. This CDR3 is built from 18 residues. CDR3 sequence: CASSQAPFGAGRNTEAFF. Here the CDR3 DNA reads TGTGCCAGCAGCCAGGCTCCCTTCGGGGCAGGGAGGAATACTGAAGCTTTCTTT.